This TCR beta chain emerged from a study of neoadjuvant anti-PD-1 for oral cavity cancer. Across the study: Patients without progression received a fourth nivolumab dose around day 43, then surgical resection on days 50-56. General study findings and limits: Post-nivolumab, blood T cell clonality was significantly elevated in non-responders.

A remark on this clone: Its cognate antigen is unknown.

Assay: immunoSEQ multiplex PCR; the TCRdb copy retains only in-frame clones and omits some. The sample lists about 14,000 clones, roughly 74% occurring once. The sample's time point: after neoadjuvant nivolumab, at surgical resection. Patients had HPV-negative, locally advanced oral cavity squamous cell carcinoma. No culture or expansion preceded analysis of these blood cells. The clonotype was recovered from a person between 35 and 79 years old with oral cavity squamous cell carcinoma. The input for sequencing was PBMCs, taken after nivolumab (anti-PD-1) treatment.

The CDR3 DNA follows: TGTGCCAGCAGTATTACAGGTAACATGAACACTGAAGCTTTCTTT. This sequence encodes CASSITGNMNTEAFF. V gene TRBV6-5 combines with J gene TRBJ1-1, with D possibly matching TRBD1 (5 bases). Trimming removed 5 bases from V and 0 bases from J, with 13 bases in between. The CDR3 covers 15 residues. Germline CDR1 and CDR2: MNHEY and SVGAGI.